This T cell receptor (beta chain) is drawn from a study of blood T cell repertoires in COVID-19. Authors' analysis steps: Amplification with reference gene primers provided the estimates of nucleated cell counts. The protocol was immunoSEQ multiplex PCR, while the TCRdb copy is restricted to in-frame clones and leaves out a portion. The D gene and trimming were derived from the DNA, and the V and J assignments and clone size from that table. In the table there are roughly 380,000 clones, roughly 86% of which are singletons. Germline V gene data show CDR1 as SQVTM and CDR2 as ANQGSEA. There are 12 residues in the CDR3. The V gene end was trimmed by 8 bases and the J gene end by 6 bases; junction bases not matched to a gene: 4.

This sequence joins TRBV29-1 and TRBJ2-1, with 10 bases identical to TRBD2. The TCR comes from a young man who had recovered from COVID-19. Sequencing used PBMCs or T cells enriched from blood (not recorded which). The CDR3 protein is CSLKRGGNEQFF. In nucleotides, the CDR3 is TGCAGCCTAAAGCGGGGGGGCAATGAGCAGTTCTTC.